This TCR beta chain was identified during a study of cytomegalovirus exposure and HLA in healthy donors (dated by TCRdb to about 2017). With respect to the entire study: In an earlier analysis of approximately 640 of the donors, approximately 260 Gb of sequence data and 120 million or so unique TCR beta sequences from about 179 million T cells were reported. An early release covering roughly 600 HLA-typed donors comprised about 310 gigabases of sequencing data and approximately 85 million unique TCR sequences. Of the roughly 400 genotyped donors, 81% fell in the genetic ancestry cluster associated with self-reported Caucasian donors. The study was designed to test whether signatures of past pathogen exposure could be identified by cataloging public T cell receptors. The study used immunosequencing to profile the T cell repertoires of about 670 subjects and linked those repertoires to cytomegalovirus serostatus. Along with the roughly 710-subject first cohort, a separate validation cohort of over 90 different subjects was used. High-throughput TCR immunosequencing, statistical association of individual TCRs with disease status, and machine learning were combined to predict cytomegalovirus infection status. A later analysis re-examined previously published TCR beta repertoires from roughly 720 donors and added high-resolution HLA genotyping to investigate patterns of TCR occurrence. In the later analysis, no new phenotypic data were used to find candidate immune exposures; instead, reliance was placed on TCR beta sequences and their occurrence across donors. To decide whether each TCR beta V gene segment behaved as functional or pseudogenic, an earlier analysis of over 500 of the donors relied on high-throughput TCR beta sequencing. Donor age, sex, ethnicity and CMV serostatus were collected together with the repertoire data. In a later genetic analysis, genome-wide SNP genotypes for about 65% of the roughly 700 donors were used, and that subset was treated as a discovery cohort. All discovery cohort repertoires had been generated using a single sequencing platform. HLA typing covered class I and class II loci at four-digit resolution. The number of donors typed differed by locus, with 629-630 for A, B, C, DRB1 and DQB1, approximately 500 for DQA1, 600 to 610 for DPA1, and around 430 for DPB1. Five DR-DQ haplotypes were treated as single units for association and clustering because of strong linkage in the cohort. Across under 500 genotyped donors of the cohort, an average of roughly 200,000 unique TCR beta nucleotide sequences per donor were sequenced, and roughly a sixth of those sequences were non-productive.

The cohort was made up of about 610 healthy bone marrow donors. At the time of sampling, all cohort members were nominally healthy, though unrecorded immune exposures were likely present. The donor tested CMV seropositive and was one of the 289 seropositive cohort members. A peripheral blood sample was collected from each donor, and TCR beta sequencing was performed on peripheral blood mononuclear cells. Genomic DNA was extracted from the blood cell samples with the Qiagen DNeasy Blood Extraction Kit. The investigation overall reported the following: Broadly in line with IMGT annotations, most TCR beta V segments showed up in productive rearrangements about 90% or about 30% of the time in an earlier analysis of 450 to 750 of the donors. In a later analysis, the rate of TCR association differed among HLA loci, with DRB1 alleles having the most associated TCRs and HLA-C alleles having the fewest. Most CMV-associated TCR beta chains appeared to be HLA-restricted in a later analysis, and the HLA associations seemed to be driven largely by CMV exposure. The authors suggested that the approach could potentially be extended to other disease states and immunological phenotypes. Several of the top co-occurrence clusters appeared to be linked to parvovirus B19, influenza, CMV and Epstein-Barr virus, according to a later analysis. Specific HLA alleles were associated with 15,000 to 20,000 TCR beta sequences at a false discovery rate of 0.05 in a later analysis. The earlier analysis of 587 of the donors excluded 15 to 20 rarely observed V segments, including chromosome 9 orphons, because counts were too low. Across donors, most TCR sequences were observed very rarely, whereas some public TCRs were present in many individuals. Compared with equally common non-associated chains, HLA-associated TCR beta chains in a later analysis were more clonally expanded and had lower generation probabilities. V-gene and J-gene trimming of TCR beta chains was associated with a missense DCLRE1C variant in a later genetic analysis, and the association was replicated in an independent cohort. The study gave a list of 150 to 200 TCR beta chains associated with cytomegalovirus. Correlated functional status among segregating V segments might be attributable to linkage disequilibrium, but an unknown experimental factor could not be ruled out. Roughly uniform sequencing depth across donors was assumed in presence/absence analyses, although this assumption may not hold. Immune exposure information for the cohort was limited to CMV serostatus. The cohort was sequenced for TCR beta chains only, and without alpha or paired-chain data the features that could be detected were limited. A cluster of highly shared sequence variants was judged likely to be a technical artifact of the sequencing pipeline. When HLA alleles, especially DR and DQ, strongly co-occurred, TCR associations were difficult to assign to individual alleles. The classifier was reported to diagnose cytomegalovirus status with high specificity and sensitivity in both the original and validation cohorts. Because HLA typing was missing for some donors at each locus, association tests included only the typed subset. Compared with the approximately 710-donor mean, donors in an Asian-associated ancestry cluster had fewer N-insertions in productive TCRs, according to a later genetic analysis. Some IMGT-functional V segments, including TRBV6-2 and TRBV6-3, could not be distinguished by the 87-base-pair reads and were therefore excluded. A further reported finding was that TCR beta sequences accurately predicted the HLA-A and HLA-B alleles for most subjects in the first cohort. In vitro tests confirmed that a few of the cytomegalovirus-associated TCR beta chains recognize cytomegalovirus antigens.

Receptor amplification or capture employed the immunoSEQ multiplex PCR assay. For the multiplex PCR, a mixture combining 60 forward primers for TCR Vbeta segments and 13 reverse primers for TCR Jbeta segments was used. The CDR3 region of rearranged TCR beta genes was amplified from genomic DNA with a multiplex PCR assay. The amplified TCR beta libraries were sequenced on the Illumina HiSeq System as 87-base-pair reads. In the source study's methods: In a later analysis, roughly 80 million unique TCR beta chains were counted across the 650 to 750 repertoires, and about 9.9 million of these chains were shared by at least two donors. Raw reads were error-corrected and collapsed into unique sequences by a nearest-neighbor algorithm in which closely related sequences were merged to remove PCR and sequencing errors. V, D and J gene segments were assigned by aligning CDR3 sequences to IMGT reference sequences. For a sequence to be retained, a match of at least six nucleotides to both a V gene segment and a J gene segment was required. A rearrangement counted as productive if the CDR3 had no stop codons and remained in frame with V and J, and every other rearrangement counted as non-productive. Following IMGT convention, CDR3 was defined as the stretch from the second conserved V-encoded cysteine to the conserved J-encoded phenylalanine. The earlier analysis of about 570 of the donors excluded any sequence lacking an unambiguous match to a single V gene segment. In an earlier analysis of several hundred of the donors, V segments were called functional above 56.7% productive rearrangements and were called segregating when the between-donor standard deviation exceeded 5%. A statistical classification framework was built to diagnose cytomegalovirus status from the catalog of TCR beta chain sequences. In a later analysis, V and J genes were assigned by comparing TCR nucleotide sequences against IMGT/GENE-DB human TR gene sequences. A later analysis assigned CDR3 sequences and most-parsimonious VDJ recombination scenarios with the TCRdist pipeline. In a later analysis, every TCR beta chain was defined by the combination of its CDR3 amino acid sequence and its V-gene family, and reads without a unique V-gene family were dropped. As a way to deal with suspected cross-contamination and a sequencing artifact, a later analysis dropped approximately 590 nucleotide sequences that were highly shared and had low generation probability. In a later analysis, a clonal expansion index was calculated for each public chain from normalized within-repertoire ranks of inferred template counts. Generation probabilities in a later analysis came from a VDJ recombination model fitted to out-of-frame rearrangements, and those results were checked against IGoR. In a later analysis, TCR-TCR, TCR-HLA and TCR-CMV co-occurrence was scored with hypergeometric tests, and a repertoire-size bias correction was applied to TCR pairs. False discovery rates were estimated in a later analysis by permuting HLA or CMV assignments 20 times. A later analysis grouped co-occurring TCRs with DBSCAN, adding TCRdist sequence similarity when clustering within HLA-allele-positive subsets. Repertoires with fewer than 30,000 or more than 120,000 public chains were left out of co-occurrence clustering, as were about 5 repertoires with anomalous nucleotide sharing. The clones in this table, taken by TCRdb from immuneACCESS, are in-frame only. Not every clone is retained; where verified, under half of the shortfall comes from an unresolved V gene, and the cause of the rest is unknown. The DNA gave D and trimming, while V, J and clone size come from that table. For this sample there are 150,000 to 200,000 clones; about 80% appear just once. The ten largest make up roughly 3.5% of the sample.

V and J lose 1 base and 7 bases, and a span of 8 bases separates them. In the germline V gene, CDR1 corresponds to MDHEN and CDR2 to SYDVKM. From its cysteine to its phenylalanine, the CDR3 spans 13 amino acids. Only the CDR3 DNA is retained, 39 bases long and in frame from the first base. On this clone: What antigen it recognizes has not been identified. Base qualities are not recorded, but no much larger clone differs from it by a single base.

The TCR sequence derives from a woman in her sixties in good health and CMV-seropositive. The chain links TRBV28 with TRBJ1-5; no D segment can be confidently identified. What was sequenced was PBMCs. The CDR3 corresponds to CASSLYRGQPQHF. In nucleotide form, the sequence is TGTGCCAGCAGTTTATATCGGGGACAGCCCCAGCATTTT.